The 27 T cell receptor beta chains below come from one sample, sequenced in a study of beta chain features in type 1 diabetes. Broader study findings: Among all four CD4+ subsets, Type 1 diabetes patients had TCRB CDR3s that were moderately but significantly shorter.

Sequencing targeted expressed TCRB transcripts, as all isolated RNA had been reverse transcribed. The data were produced by immunoSEQ multiplex PCR, yet TCRdb's version contains in-frame clones alone and is incomplete. The repertoire holds more than 300,000 clones, with roughly 12% as singletons. No antigen is known for these receptors. The source material was naive CD4+ T cells from blood. The receptors shown here come from a young woman with type 1 diabetes.

A few counts support this clone. This chain connects TRBV5-4 to TRBJ2-7, with 9 bases fitting TRBD1. V shed 0 bases, J shed 4 bases, and the junction held 5 bases outside the gene matches. CDR1 SGHNT and CDR2 YYREEE come from the germline V gene (reference sequence). The CDR3 consists of 15 residues. This chain's CDR3 is CASSLAGTGMYEQYF. The CDR3 DNA follows: TGTGCCAGCAGCTTGGCCGGGACAGGGATGTACGAGCAGTACTTC. Supplemented by reference TRBV5-4 and TRBJ2-7, the full variable domain reads ETGVTQSPTHLIKTRGQQVTLRCSSQSGHNTVSWYQQALGQGPQFIFQYYREEENGRGNFPPRFSGLQFPNYSSELNVNALELDDSALYLCASSLAGTGMYEQYFGPGTRLTVT.

This clone has more than one count but fewer than ten. This chain connects TRBV2 to TRBJ2-5; 10 bases are shared with TRBD1. This CDR3 contains 15 residues. With 2 bases clipped from V and 5 bases from J, the junction kept 5 bases outside the gene matches. Germline CDR1 is SNHLY and CDR2 is FYNNEI. The CDR3 nucleotides read TGTGCCAGCAGTGAAACACGGACAGGGGGGGAGACCCAGTACTTC. Residues: CASSETRTGGETQYF.

This clone has just a few counts. The rearrangement links TRBV18 to TRBJ2-1, with 8 positions matching TRBD2. CDR3 length equals 16 residues. The junction had 9 bases not matched to a gene; V was cut back by 3 bases and J by 5 bases. Looked up from germline, CDR1 is KGHSH and CDR2 is LQKENI. The chain's CDR3 is CASSPLSGTPNNEQFF. The CDR3 coding sequence is TGTGCCAGCTCACCGCTTAGCGGGACACCTAACAATGAGCAGTTCTTC.

The CDR3 bases are TGTGCCATCAGGCCGGGACTAGCCCAAGAGACCCAGTACTTC. Translated, it gives CAIRPGLAQETQYF. The rearrangement links TRBV10-3 to TRBJ2-5; 9 bases map to TRBD2. V lost 6 bases to trimming and J lost 1 base; unmatched junction nucleotides: 3. Germline-derived CDR1 and CDR2 are ENHRY and SYGVKD. CDR3 length equals 14 residues.

This chain connects TRBV4-1 to TRBJ1-1; 8 bases map to TRBD1. The CDR3 totals 17 residues. Germline V gene lookup returns CDR1 MGHRA and CDR2 YSYEKL. V was clipped by 4 bases and J by 5 bases; unmatched bases: 15. Here the CDR3 DNA reads TGCGCCAGCAGCCCAGGTCCCTGGACAGGGAGGTGGACTGAAGCTTTCTTT. Translation gives CASSPGPWTGRWTEAFF.

This clone has more than one count but fewer than ten. The J gene is TRBJ1-2, the V gene TRBV6-6; 7 nucleotides line up with TRBD1. Germline CDR1 and CDR2: MNHNY and SVGAGI (reference sequence). The CDR3 extends over 14 amino acids. Trimming took 2 bases from V and 5 from J; bases not matched to a gene: 5. CDR3 nucleotide sequence: TGTGCCAGCAGTTACGTGGAGGGGGCGTATGGCTACACCTTC. This encodes CASSYVEGAYGYTF.

V is TRBV9 and J is TRBJ1-4; 8 nucleotides align to TRBD1. The CDR3 runs to 14 residues. Per germline, CDR1 SGDLS and CDR2 YYNGEE. With 0 bases clipped from V and 8 bases from J, the junction kept 3 bases outside the gene matches. The CDR3 spells CASSVAGGEEKLFF. CDR3 DNA: TGTGCCAGCAGCGTAGCAGGGGGCGAGGAAAAACTGTTTTTT.

Details on this clone: Other nucleotide sequences from this sample produce the same CDR3. The rearrangement joins TRBV9 to TRBJ2-1; no clear D. The CDR3 runs to 15 residues. In germline, CDR1 is SGDLS, CDR2 YYNGEE. V lost 1 base and J 1 base, leaving 9 bases between the germline ends. The CDR3 DNA sequence: TGTGCCAGCAGCGTAATCGGTGGTTCCTACAATGAGCAGTTCTTC. Translation: CASSVIGGSYNEQFF.

This clone was seen only a few times. The identical CDR3 is also encoded by other nucleotide sequences in the sample. The V and J genes are TRBV7-2 and TRBJ2-5; D is uncertain. The CDR3 sequence is 13 residues long. Germline CDR1 is SGHTA and CDR2 is FQGNSA. V lost 1 base, J lost 2 bases, and 5 bases lay in between. The CDR3 here is CASSLVRQETQYF. DNA of the CDR3: TGTGCCAGCAGCTTAGTTAGACAAGAGACCCAGTACTTC.

This chain uses TRBV7-3 with TRBJ2-5; no firm D call. CDR1 is SGHTA, CDR2 FQGTGA, per germline. V lost 2 bases and J 1 base, leaving 8 bases between the germline ends. This CDR3 contains 14 residues. CDR3 nucleotide sequence: TGTGCCAGCAGCTTAGGCGGATTCCAAGAGACCCAGTACTTC. As protein: CASSLGGFQETQYF.

The chain couples TRBV7-9 to TRBJ1-4; D perhaps matches TRBD1 (6 bases). V was shortened by 4 bases and J by 8 bases, with 14 bases between the two germline ends. Germline values: CDR1 SEHNR, CDR2 FQNEAQ (reference sequence). The length of the CDR3 is 14 residues. In DNA form, the CDR3 reads TGTGCCAGCAGCTCCAGACAGGAACGAGAAAAACTGTTTTTT. Protein: CASSSRQEREKLFF.

The chain recombines TRBV29-1 with TRBJ2-3; possible D gene TRBD2, 6 bases. This CDR3 has 14 amino acids. Trimming cost V 3 bases and J 4 bases, with 14 bases left between them. From germline, CDR1 is SQVTM and CDR2 ANQGSEA. The CDR3 DNA sequence: TGCAGCGTTGATCATCCCGGCGGGGCAGATACGCAGTATTTT. It is translated as CSVDHPGGADTQYF.

V usage is TRBV7-9 and J usage is TRBJ2-3; TRBD1 matches at 7 bases. The ends lost 2 bases at V and 3 bases at J; junction bases unmatched: 5. The CDR3 runs to 15 residues. The germline CDR1 and CDR2 sequences are SEHNR and FQNEAQ (reference sequence). CDR3 nucleotides: TGTGCCAGCAGCTTACCCGGGACAGTTACAGATACGCAGTATTTT. Translation gives CASSLPGTVTDTQYF. Based on the CDR3 plus reference TRBV7-9 and TRBJ2-3, the full variable domain is DTGVSQNPRHKITKRGQNVTFRCDPISEHNRLYWYRQTLGQGPEFLTYFQNEAQLEKSRLLSDRFSAERPKGSFSTLEIQRTEQGDSAMYLCASSLPGTVTDTQYFGPGTRLTVL.

The rearrangement joins TRBV28 to TRBJ2-6, with a tentative D call TRBD1 (6 bases). CDR1 MDHEN and CDR2 SYDVKM come from the germline V gene. V lost 5 bases, J lost 3 bases, and 14 bases lay in between. The CDR3 consists of 16 residues. The CDR3: CASSLQGTYGANVLTF. The CDR3 DNA reads as TGTGCCAGCAGTCTTCAGGGGACATATGGGGCCAACGTCCTGACTTTC.

The chain uses TRBV29-1 and TRBJ2-4, with unresolved D. CDR3 length: 14 amino acids. Germline CDR1 and CDR2: SQVTM and ANQGSEA. V was cut by 6 bases and J by 1 base, with 13 bases left in between. CDR3: CSVKSTSAKNIQYF. CDR3 DNA: TGCAGCGTAAAGAGTACGTCGGCCAAAAACATTCAGTACTTC. Variable domain in full (rest from reference TRBV29-1 and TRBJ2-4): SAVISQKPSRDICQRGTSLTIQCQVDSQVTMMFWYRQQPGQSLTLIATANQGSEATYESGFVIDKFPISRPNLTFSTLTVSNMSPEDSSIYLCSVKSTSAKNIQYFGAGTRLSVL.

V is TRBV7-9 and J is TRBJ2-1; a weak D match, TRBD2 (6 bases). The CDR3 has 16 amino acids. CDR1 and CDR2 (germline): SEHNR, FQNEAQ (reference sequence). Trimming cost V 8 bases and J 8 bases, with 25 bases left between them. This CDR3 reads CASGNPLGGGVDEQFF. The DNA of the CDR3 is TGTGCCAGCGGGAACCCCCTGGGAGGAGGGGTCGATGAGCAGTTCTTC.

This rearrangement joins TRBV7-3 to TRBJ2-2; D remains unclear. This CDR3 is 14 amino acids long. The V and J ends lost 2 bases and 4 bases respectively, with 8 bases between them. Germline CDR1 is SGHTA and CDR2 is FQGTGA. The CDR3 nucleotides are TGTGCCAGCAGCTTAGGCCTTATCACCGGGGAGCTGTTTTTT. It translates to CASSLGLITGELFF. The entire variable domain, with the rest obtained from reference TRBV7-3 and TRBJ2-2, is as follows: GAGVSQTPSNKVTEKGKYVELRCDPISGHTALYWYRQSLGQGPEFLIYFQGTGAADDSGLPNDRFFAVRPEGSVSTLKIQRTERGDSAVYLCASSLGLITGELFFGEGSRLTVL.

This clone was found a few times. The V and J genes are TRBV2 and TRBJ1-1; D unclear. Looked up from germline, CDR1 is SNHLY and CDR2 is FYNNEI. V lost 6 bases to trimming and J lost 5 bases, with 7 bases between them. The CDR3 consists of 11 residues. CDR3: CASSGRTEAFF. In DNA, the CDR3 is TGTGCCAGCAGCGGGAGGACTGAAGCTTTCTTT. The full variable domain, in which reference TRBV2 and TRBJ1-1 provide the parts outside the CDR3, is EPEVTQTPSHQVTQMGQEVILRCVPISNHLYFYWYRQILGQKVEFLVSFYNNEISEKSEIFDDQFSVERPDGSNFTLKIRSTKLEDSAMYFCASSGRTEAFFGQGTRLTVV.

The CDR3 DNA reads TGCAGCGTTGAGAACACTAGGAGCTACACCTTC. Encoded protein: CSVENTRSYTF. The chain uses TRBV29-1 and TRBJ1-2; the D is unclear. CDR3 length: 11 residues. The V gene lost 3 bases and the J gene lost 9 bases, with 11 bases spanning the gap. Looked up from germline, CDR1 is SQVTM and CDR2 is ANQGSEA.

The chain links TRBV5-6 to TRBJ1-1, with TRBD1 matching over 7 bases. V was pared by 5 bases and J by 0 bases, with 4 bases of the junction left unmatched. This CDR3 has 14 residues. The germline V gene encodes CDR1 SGHDT and CDR2 YYEEEE. The CDR3 sequence is CASRPGTVNTEAFF. The CDR3 DNA sequence: TGTGCCAGCAGGCCAGGGACAGTGAACACTGAAGCTTTCTTT.

The V and J genes are TRBV6-1 and TRBJ2-7; D is uncertain. V was cut by 2 bases and J by 0 bases, with 11 bases left in between. CDR3 length: 15 residues. CDR1 is MNHNS, CDR2 SASEGT, per germline. CDR3 nucleotides: TGTGCCAGCAGTGAAAGGAGCTCCTACTCCTACGAGCAGTACTTC. Its protein is CASSERSSYSYEQYF.

The chain recombines TRBV10-3 with TRBJ2-3, with TRBD2 identical over 13 bases. V dropped 4 bases and J dropped 5; count of bases not matched to a gene: 3. The CDR3 has 15 residues. In germline, CDR1 is ENHRY, CDR2 SYGVKD. In nucleotides, the CDR3 is TGTGCCATCAGTGGGACTAGCGGGAGTGAAGATACGCAGTATTTT. Residues: CAISGTSGSEDTQYF.

This clone came up a few times. The CDR3 coding sequence is TGTGCCAGTAGTAGAGGCACGAGGCACACTGAAGCTTTCTTT. Translating gives CASSRGTRHTEAFF. This chain connects TRBV19 to TRBJ1-1; D not certain. Trimming took 4 bases from V and 3 from J, leaving 12 bases between them. The V gene's germline CDR1 is LNHDA and CDR2 SQIVND (reference sequence). The CDR3 extends over 14 amino acids.

The chain carries TRBV6-5 and TRBJ1-2; 8 nucleotides match TRBD1. The germline CDR1 and CDR2 sequences are MNHEY and SVGAGI. The CDR3 consists of 15 residues. V gave up 7 bases and J gave up 6 bases; unmatched junction bases: 13. The DNA of the CDR3 is TGTGCCAGCACTTCCAGAAGACAGGGGTATGATGGCTACACCTTC. Encoded protein: CASTSRRQGYDGYTF.

J is TRBJ2-5 and V is TRBV14, with 11 bases aligning to TRBD1. The germline gives CDR1 SGHDN, CDR2 FVKESK. Trimming took 1 base from V and 5 from J; bases not matched to a gene: 6. This CDR3 comprises 16 residues. The CDR3 sequence is CASSQGTGGFRETQYF. For the CDR3, the DNA is TGTGCCAGCAGCCAAGGGACAGGGGGCTTTCGGGAGACCCAGTACTTC.

Points on this clone: Other DNA sequences in this specimen translate into the identical CDR3. The V call is TRBV18, the J call TRBJ1-5; D unclear. Per the germline V gene, CDR1 is KGHSH and CDR2 is LQKENI. The V and J ends lost 6 bases and 3 bases respectively, with 9 bases between them. CDR3 length: 13 amino acids. In DNA, the CDR3 is TGTGCCAGCTCCCCCCGTCCCAATCAGCCCCAGCATTTT. The encoded protein is CASSPRPNQPQHF.

The V gene is TRBV7-3, the J gene TRBJ2-1; the match to TRBD1 covers 11 bases. Germline V gene data show CDR1 as SGHTA and CDR2 as FQGTGA. Unmatched junction bases numbered 13, after V lost 3 bases and J lost 3 bases. CDR3 length: 19 amino acids. DNA for the CDR3: TGTGCCAGCAGCTTCCGGGACAGGGGGAGCGGGACTTTCTACAATGAGCAGTTCTTC. It yields the protein CASSFRDRGSGTFYNEQFF.